Listed below are T cell receptor beta chains from one sample, sequenced in a study of OX40 agonist ivuxolimab in advanced cancers. Here immunoSEQ multiplex PCR was the method, and the copy in TCRdb shows in-frame clones only, minus some. The sample has approximately 50,000 clones, about 90% seen once. The sample was CD4+ or CD8+ T cells sorted from blood, taken in a trial of the OX40 agonist ivuxolimab. The receptors shown here come from an adult with an advanced solid tumor such as melanoma, head and neck, liver or kidney cancer. The CDR3 runs from the conserved cysteine through the conserved F or W. D genes are given only for firm matches. Clone size is not always given. Where it is, it says once, few, many or a class for expanded clones.

abundance	v_gene	d_gene	j_gene	CDR3nt	CDR3aa
.	TRBV18	.	TRBJ1-1	TGTGCCAGCTCACCAATAATGAACACTGAAGCTTTCTTT	CASSPIMNTEAFF
.	TRBV5-5	.	TRBJ2-1	TGTGCCAGCAGCTTGGTGGGAGGATCCTACAATGAGCAGTTCTTC	CASSLVGGSYNEQFF
.	TRBV21-1	.	TRBJ1-5	TGTGCCAGCAACTATCACAGGGCCCAGCCCCAGCATTTT	CASNYHRAQPQHF
medium-sized	TRBV30	.	TRBJ1-5	TGTGCCTGGAGTCGTTCAGGGACTCAGCCCCAGCATTTT	CAWSRSGTQPQHF
.	TRBV5-1	.	TRBJ2-2	TGCGCCAGCAGCTTAGGGACATCGAACACCGGGGAGCTGTTTTTT	CASSLGTSNTGELFF
.	TRBV28	.	TRBJ2-7	TGTGCCAGCAGTTCCGTGTGGCGGGGAGGCTACGAGCAGTACTTC	CASSSVWRGGYEQYF
.	TRBV11-3	.	TRBJ2-7	TGTGCCAGCAGCTTAGACGGGACACGGTACTTC	CASSLDGTRYF
.	TRBV28	TRBD1	TRBJ1-1	TGTGCCAGCAGTTTGCCCCGGGACAGACTTGAAGCTTTCTTT	CASSLPRDRLEAFF
.	TRBV11-3	.	TRBJ1-1	TGTGCCAGCAGCTTAGAATACAGGGAAATGAACACTGAAGCTTTCTTT	CASSLEYREMNTEAFF
.	TRBV18	.	TRBJ2-2	TGTGCCAGCTCCCCAGTCGTATGGGGAAGCACTGCCACCGGGGAGCTGTTTTTT	CASSPVVWGSTATGELFF
.	TRBV9	TRBD2	TRBJ2-1	TGTGCCAGCACAACCGGGACTAGCGGGAGCATGAGGGACAATGAGCAGTTCTTC	CASTTGTSGSMRDNEQFF
.	TRBV30	.	TRBJ1-2	TGTGCCTGGAGTGTTCTTGACAGATACTACACCTTC	CAWSVLDRYYTF
.	TRBV7-3	TRBD1	TRBJ1-2	TGTGCCAGCAGCCCGGGACAGGGCGAGGGCTACACCTTC	CASSPGQGEGYTF
once	TRBV5-1	TRBD1	TRBJ1-2	TGCGCCAGCAGCTTAGGACAGGGTGGAAACTATGGCTACACCTTC	CASSLGQGGNYGYTF
.	TRBV11-2	TRBD1	TRBJ1-1	TGTGCCAGCAGCACTGGAAGGGGGCAAGCTGAAGCTTTCTTT	CASSTGRGQAEAFF
.	TRBV27	.	TRBJ2-7	TGTGCCAGCACTACGGGGGGCCACGAGCAGTACTTC	CASTTGGHEQYF
.	TRBV5-6	TRBD1	TRBJ1-1	TGTGCCAGCAGCTTCAGCCCAGGGGGCGTGAACACTGAAGCTTTCTTT	CASSFSPGGVNTEAFF
.	TRBV11-3	TRBD1	TRBJ2-5	TGTGCCAGCAGCTCCCGAACAGGGGACCGGGAGACCCAGTACTTC	CASSSRTGDRETQYF
.	TRBV27	.	TRBJ2-7	TGTGCCAGCAGTTTATCTGGACATAATTTCTACGAGCAGTACTTC	CASSLSGHNFYEQYF
once	TRBV30	.	TRBJ1-6	TGTGCCTGGAGCGTTTCCCTATCAGGGTTACCCCTCCACTTT	CAWSVSLSGLPLHF